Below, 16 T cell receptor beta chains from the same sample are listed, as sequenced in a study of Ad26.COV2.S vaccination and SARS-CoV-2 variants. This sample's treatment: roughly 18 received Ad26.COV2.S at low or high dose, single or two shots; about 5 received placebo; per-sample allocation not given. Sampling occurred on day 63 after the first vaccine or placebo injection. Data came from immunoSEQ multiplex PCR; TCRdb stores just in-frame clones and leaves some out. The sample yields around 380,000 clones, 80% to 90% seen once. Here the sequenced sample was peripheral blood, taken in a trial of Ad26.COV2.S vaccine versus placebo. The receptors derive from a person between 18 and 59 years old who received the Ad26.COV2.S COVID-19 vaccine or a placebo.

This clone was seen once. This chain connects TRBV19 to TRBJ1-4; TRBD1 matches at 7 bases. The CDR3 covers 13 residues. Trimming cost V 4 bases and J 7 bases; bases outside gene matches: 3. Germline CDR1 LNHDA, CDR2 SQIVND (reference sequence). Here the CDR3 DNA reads TGTGCCAGTAGTACAACAGGGGTTGAAAAACTGTTTTTT. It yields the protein CASSTTGVEKLFF.

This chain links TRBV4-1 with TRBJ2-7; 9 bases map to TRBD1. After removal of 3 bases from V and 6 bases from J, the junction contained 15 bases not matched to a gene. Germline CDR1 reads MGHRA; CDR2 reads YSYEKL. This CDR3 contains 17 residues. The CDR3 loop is CASSQRGGPGQGAEQYF. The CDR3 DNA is TGCGCCAGCAGCCAGCGGGGAGGCCCGGGACAGGGTGCCGAGCAGTACTTC.

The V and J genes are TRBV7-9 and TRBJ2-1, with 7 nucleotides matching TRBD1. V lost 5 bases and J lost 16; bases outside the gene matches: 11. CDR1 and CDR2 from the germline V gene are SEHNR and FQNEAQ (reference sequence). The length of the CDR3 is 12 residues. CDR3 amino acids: CASSIPQTGNFF. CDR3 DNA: TGTGCCAGCAGCATCCCTCAGACAGGGAACTTCTTC. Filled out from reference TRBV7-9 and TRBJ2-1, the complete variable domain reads DTGVSQNPRHKITKRGQNVTFRCDPISEHNRLYWYRQTLGQGPEFLTYFQNEAQLEKSRLLSDRFSAERPKGSFSTLEIQRTEQGDSAMYLCASSIPQTGNFFGPGTRLTVL.

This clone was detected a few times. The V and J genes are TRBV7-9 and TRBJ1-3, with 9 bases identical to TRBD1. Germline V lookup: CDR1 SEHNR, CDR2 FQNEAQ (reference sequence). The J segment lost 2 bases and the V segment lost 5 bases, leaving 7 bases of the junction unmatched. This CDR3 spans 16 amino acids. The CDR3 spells CASSPNRGQAGNTIYF. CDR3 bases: TGTGCCAGCAGCCCCAACAGGGGGCAGGCTGGAAACACCATATATTTT.

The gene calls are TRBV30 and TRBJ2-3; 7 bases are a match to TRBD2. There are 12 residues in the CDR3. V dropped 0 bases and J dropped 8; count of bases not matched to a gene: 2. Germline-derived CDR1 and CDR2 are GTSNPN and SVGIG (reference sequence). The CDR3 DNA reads TGTGCCTGGAGTGTGGGGGGGTCTACGCAGTATTTT. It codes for CAWSVGGSTQYF.

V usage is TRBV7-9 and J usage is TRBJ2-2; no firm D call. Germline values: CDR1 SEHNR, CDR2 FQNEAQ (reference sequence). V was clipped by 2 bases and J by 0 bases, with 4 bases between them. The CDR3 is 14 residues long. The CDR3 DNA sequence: TGTGCCAGCAGCTTAACCACGAACACCGGGGAGCTGTTTTTT. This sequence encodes CASSLTTNTGELFF.

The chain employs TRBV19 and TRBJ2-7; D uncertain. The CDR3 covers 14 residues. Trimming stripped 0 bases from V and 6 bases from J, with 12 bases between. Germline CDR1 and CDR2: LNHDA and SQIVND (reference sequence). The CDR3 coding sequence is TGTGCCAGTAGTATAGATCATGGTAGCTCCGAGCAGTACTTC. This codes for CASSIDHGSSEQYF.

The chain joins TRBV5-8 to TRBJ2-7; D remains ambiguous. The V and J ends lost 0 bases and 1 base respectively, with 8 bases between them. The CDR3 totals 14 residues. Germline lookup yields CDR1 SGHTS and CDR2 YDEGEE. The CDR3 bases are TGTGCCAGCAGCTTGGAAGACGGGTCCTACGAGCAGTACTTC. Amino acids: CASSLEDGSYEQYF.

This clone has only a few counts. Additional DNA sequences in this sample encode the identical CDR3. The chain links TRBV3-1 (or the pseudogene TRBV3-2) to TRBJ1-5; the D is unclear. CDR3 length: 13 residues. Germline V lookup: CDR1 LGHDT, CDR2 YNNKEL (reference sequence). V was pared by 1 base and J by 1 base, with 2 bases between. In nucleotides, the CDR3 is TGTGCCAGCAGCCAAGGCAGCAATCAGCCCCAGCATTTT. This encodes CASSQGSNQPQHF.

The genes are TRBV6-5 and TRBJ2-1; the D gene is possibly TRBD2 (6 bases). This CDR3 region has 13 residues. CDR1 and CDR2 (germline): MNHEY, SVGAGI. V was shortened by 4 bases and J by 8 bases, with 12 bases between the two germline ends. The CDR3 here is CASSLGREDEQFF. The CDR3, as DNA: TGTGCCAGCAGTTTGGGCAGGGAGGATGAGCAGTTCTTC.

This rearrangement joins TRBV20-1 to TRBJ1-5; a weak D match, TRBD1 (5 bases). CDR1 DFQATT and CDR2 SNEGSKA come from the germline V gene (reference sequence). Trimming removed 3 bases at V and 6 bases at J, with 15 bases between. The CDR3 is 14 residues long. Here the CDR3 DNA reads TGCAGTGCTAGTTCGGGGGGAACGGGTCAGCCCCAGCATTTT. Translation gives CSASSGGTGQPQHF.

CDR3 protein: CASSIDLTTEAFF. CDR3 bases: TGTGCCAGCAGCATCGACCTGACCACTGAAGCTTTCTTT. This sequence joins TRBV5-4 and TRBJ1-1; D uncertain. V dropped 4 bases and J dropped 4 bases, with 11 bases sitting between them. The CDR3 runs to 13 residues. Germline V CDR1 and CDR2: SGHNT, YYREEE (reference sequence).

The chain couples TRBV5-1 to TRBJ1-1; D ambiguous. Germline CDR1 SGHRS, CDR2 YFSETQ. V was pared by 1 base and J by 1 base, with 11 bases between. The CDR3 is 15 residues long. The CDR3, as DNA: TGCGCCAGCAGCTTGTCACAGAACCAGAACACTGAAGCTTTCTTT. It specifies CASSLSQNQNTEAFF.

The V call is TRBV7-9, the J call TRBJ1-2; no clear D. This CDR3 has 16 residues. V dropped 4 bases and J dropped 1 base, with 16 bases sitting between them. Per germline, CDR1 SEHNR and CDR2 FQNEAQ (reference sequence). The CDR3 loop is CASSSTPSRNNYGYTF. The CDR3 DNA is TGTGCCAGCAGCTCGACGCCCTCCAGAAATAACTATGGCTACACCTTC.

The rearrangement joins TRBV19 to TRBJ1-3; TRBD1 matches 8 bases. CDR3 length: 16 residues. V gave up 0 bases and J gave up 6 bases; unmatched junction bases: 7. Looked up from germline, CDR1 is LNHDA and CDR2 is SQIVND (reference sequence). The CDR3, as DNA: TGTGCCAGTAGTATAGACGCCGGACAGGGAGAAAACACCATATATTTT. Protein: CASSIDAGQGENTIYF.

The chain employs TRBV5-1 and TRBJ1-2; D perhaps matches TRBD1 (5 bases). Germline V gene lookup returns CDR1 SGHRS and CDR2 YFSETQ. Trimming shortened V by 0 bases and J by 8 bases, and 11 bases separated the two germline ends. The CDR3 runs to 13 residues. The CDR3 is CASSLDGGRGYTF. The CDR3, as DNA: TGCGCCAGCAGCTTGGATGGGGGACGGGGCTACACCTTC.